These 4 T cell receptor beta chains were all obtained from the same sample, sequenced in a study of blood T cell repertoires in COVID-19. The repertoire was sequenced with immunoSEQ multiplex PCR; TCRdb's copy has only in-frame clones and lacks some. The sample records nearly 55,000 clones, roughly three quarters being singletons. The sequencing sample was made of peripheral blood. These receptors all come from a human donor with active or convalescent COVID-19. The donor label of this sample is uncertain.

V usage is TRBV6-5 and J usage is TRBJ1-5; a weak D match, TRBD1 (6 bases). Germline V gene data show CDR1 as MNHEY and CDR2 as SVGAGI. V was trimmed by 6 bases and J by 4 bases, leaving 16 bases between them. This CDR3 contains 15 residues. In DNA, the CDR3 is TGTGCCAGCAGAGCCGGGAACAGGGAAAATCAGCCCCAGCATTTT. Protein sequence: CASRAGNRENQPQHF.

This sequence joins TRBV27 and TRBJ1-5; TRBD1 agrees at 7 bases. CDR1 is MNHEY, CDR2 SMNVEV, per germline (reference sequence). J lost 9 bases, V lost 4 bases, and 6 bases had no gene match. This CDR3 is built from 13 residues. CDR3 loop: CASSSTGSRPQHF. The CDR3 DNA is TGTGCCAGCAGTTCGACAGGGAGTAGGCCCCAGCATTTT.

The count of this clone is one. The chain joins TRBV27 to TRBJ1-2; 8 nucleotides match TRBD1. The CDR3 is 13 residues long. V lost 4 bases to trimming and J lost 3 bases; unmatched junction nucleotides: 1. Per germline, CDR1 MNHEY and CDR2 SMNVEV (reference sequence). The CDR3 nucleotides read TGTGCCAGCAGTTCAGGGGGCTACTATGGCTACACCTTC. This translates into CASSSGGYYGYTF.

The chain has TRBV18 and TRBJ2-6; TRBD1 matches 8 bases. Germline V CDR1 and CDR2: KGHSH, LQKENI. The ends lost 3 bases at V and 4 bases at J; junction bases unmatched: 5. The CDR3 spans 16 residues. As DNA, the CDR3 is TGTGCCAGCTCACCCCGGACAGGGTCCGGGGCCAACGTCCTGACTTTC. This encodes CASSPRTGSGANVLTF.